This TCR beta chain is drawn from a study of blood T cell repertoires in COVID-19. Study-level background: Specimens from acute and convalescent COVID-19 originated in the United States, Italy and Spain. The cDNA or gDNA used as material had been derived from T cells, B-cell-depleted T cells, or PBMCs.

Per the original methods: By means of reference gene primer amplification, nucleated cell counts were estimated. The protocol was immunoSEQ multiplex PCR, while the TCRdb copy is restricted to in-frame clones and leaves out a portion. V and J calls and clone size are copied from that table; D and trimming were computed from the DNA. The sample has around 350,000 clones, about 88% seen once. Material: peripheral blood. The source is a human donor in a cohort sampled during active COVID-19.

The CDR3 here is CASSQPLGLAGVADTQYF. In nucleotides, the CDR3 is TGTGCCAGCAGCCAACCCCTTGGACTAGCGGGAGTTGCAGATACGCAGTATTTT. J is TRBJ2-3 and V is TRBV3-1 (or the pseudogene TRBV3-2); 13 positions match TRBD2. V lost 2 bases, J lost 4 bases, and 9 bases stayed unmatched. The CDR3 contains 18 residues. The germline V gene encodes CDR1 LGHDT and CDR2 YNNKEL (reference sequence).